These 19 T cell receptor beta chains were all obtained from the same sample, sequenced in a study of shared clonotypes between healthy human individuals. Assay: immunoSEQ multiplex PCR; the TCRdb copy retains only in-frame clones and omits some. Among some 1.1 million clones listed, around three quarters were seen once. Material: memory CD4+ T cells from PBMCs. Noted subset: CD45RA-negative fraction. These receptor sequences come from a man aged 18 to 29 in good health. Some clones in this sample may be carry-over from other donors' samples.

The chain couples TRBV6-6 to TRBJ2-7, with 10 positions matching TRBD2. The CDR3 runs 14 residues. Germline trimming cut 6 bases from V and 2 bases from J; bases unmatched to any gene: 4. CDR1 MNHNY and CDR2 SVGAGI come from the germline V gene (reference sequence). The CDR3 coding sequence is TGTGCCAGCAGATCAGGACTAGCGGCCTACGAGCAGTACTTC. Its protein is CASRSGLAAYEQYF.

The chain employs TRBV7-2 and TRBJ2-4, with 8 nucleotides matching TRBD1. V was pared by 5 bases and J by 4 bases, with 4 bases of the junction left unmatched. The CDR3 runs to 14 residues. Looked up from germline, CDR1 is SGHTA and CDR2 is FQGNSA. CDR3 amino acids: CASSLTGGKNIQYF. The CDR3 DNA follows: TGTGCCAGCAGCCTAACAGGGGGAAAAAACATTCAGTACTTC.

The chain is built from TRBV5-1 and TRBJ2-7; perhaps TRBD2 as D (6 bases). Trimming left V 0 bases short and J 4 bases short, with 17 bases between. Looked up from germline, CDR1 is SGHRS and CDR2 is YFSETQ. The CDR3 totals 16 residues. The CDR3, as DNA: TGCGCCAGCAGCTTGGGCGGGGCAGGGAGGTTATACGAGCAGTACTTC. As protein: CASSLGGAGRLYEQYF.

This chain connects TRBV28 to TRBJ2-4, with D perhaps being TRBD1 or TRBD2 (5 bases each). The V gene's germline CDR1 is MDHEN and CDR2 SYDVKM. The CDR3 has 14 amino acids. Trimming removed 5 bases at V and 9 bases at J, with 17 bases between. The CDR3 is CASSPRGAVGIQYF. In DNA form, the CDR3 reads TGTGCCAGCAGTCCCCGGGGCGCGGTTGGCATTCAGTACTTC.

This CDR3 reads CASSARGVGEEKLFF. The CDR3 region has the DNA TGTGCCAGCAGCGCCCGAGGGGTGGGTGAGGAAAAACTGTTTTTT. The chain employs TRBV9 and TRBJ1-4; a weak D match, TRBD1 (5 bases). The CDR3 sequence is 15 residues long. In germline, CDR1 is SGDLS, CDR2 YYNGEE. Trimming removed 3 bases from V and 8 bases from J, with 17 bases in between.

V usage is TRBV2 and J usage is TRBJ2-2, with TRBD2 identical over 7 bases. Germline CDR1 reads SNHLY; CDR2 reads FYNNEI. The V segment lost 3 bases and the J segment 6 bases; nucleotides outside the gene matches: 4. The CDR3 loop spans 14 amino acids. This CDR3 is CASSEMGRAGELFF. In DNA, the CDR3 is TGTGCCAGCAGTGAGATGGGGAGGGCCGGGGAGCTGTTTTTT.

This chain uses TRBV5-4 with TRBJ1-4, with D tentatively TRBD1 (5 bases). V lost 1 base, J lost 6 bases, and 16 bases lay in between. Germline loops: CDR1 SGHNT, CDR2 YYREEE (reference sequence). The CDR3 runs 16 residues. The DNA for the CDR3 is TGTGCCAGCAGCTTGCGGTCGGAGGGGATATATGAAAAACTGTTTTTT. Translation: CASSLRSEGIYEKLFF.

The V call is TRBV9, the J call TRBJ2-2; D may be TRBD1 or TRBD2 (5 bases each). V was trimmed by 3 bases and J by 4 bases, leaving 16 bases between them. The CDR3 contains 16 residues. Per the germline V gene, CDR1 is SGDLS and CDR2 is YYNGEE. Written as DNA, the CDR3 is TGTGCCAGCAGCGGAACCGGGACGGTCATCACCGGGGAGCTGTTTTTT. This codes for CASSGTGTVITGELFF.

This chain links TRBV20-1 with TRBJ2-2, with unresolved D. V was pared by 3 bases and J by 6 bases, with 5 bases between. The CDR3 sequence is 11 residues long. Per germline, CDR1 DFQATT and CDR2 SNEGSKA (reference sequence). CDR3 nucleotide sequence: TGCAGTGCTAGCGGGCCCGGGGAGCTGTTTTTT. Residues: CSASGPGELFF.

The chain employs TRBV7-8 and TRBJ2-2, with 8 bases aligning to TRBD1. From germline, CDR1 is SGHVS and CDR2 FQNEAQ. The CDR3 length is 16 residues. With V trimmed by 5 bases and J by 1 base, 6 bases remained unmatched. The CDR3 protein is CASSIQGALNTGELFF. The CDR3 DNA reads TGTGCCAGCAGCATCCAGGGGGCGTTGAACACCGGGGAGCTGTTTTTT.

CDR3 residues: CASSVDRDEQYF. The CDR3 bases are TGCGCCAGCAGCGTCGACAGGGACGAGCAGTACTTC. The V call is TRBV5-1, the J call TRBJ2-7, with 7 bases lining up with TRBD1. This CDR3 region has 12 residues. Trimming at V came to 4 bases and at J to 5 bases, leaving 3 bases not matched to a gene. Germline V lookup: CDR1 SGHRS, CDR2 YFSETQ.

A word on this clone: This CDR3 is also generated by other DNA sequences in the sample. This chain links TRBV28 with TRBJ2-5; no clear D gene. Germline V gives CDR1 MDHEN, CDR2 SYDVKM. There are 11 residues in the CDR3. Trimming stripped 3 bases from V and 5 bases from J, with 4 bases between. This CDR3 is CASSLSETQYF. The CDR3, as DNA: TGTGCCAGCAGTTTGAGCGAGACCCAGTACTTC.

Regarding this clone: Different DNA sequences within this sample yield the same CDR3. In DNA form, the CDR3 reads TGTGCCAGCAGTCCCCTGGGCTCGGGGGGGGATACGCAGTATTTT. This sequence encodes CASSPLGSGGDTQYF. V and J are TRBV28 and TRBJ2-3, with 8 bases fitting TRBD2. There are 15 residues in the CDR3. Trimming removed 5 bases from V and 6 bases from J; junction bases left unmatched: 10. CDR1 is MDHEN, CDR2 SYDVKM, per germline. Full variable domain (remainder filled in from reference TRBV28 and TRBJ2-3): DVKVTQSSRYLVKRTGEKVFLECVQDMDHENMFWYRQDPGLGLRLIYFSYDVKMKEKGDIPEGYSVSREKKERFSLILESASTNQTSMYLCASSPLGSGGDTQYFGPGTRLTVL.

The chain links TRBV5-6 to TRBJ2-4, with D perhaps matching TRBD2 (5 bases). Per germline, CDR1 SGHDT and CDR2 YYEEEE. The CDR3 length is 11 residues. V lost 3 bases and J 15 bases, leaving 13 bases between the germline ends. The CDR3 loop is CASSSGFGVYF. The CDR3 nucleotides are TGTGCCAGCAGCTCGGGGTTTGGGGTGTACTTC.

This clone has just a few counts. The CDR3: CASSQKFSNLGYTF. In DNA, the CDR3 is TGTGCCAGCAGCCAGAAGTTCTCTAACCTGGGCTACACCTTC. The chain has TRBV5-4 and TRBJ1-2; no reliable D call. The V end was cut by 4 bases, the J end by 8 bases, with 18 bases between. Germline lookup yields CDR1 SGHNT and CDR2 YYREEE (reference sequence). The CDR3 spans 14 residues.

The V and J genes are TRBV15 and TRBJ1-1; D is undetermined. This CDR3 comprises 11 residues. Trimming left V 3 bases short and J 3 bases short, with 2 bases between. Per germline, CDR1 LNHNV and CDR2 YYDKDF (reference sequence). Written as DNA, the CDR3 is TGTGCCACCAGCAGTTACACTGAAGCTTTCTTT. As protein: CATSSYTEAFF.

This chain connects TRBV28 to TRBJ1-5; TRBD1 aligns across 7 bases. The CDR3 extends over 13 amino acids. J gave up 5 bases and V 3 bases, and 1 base lay outside the gene matches. Germline-derived CDR1 and CDR2 are MDHEN and SYDVKM. The CDR3 sequence: CASSFQGDQPQHF. As DNA, the CDR3 is TGTGCCAGCAGTTTCCAGGGGGATCAGCCCCAGCATTTT.

The genes are TRBV29-1 and TRBJ2-1, with 14 bases that match TRBD2. Germline CDR1 SQVTM, CDR2 ANQGSEA. The V and J ends lost 3 bases and 10 bases, in that order; junction bases with no gene match: 14. The CDR3 length is 17 residues. The CDR3 nucleotides read TGCAGCGTTGACCCCACCGGGACTAGCGGGAGCCCCTCCGAGCAGTTCTTC. Translated: CSVDPTGTSGSPSEQFF.

V gene TRBV11-3 combines with J gene TRBJ2-7; 8 bases align to TRBD1. Germline CDR1 reads SGHNT; CDR2 reads YENEEA. With V trimmed by 5 bases and J by 5 bases, 14 bases remained unmatched. The CDR3 contains 16 residues. CDR3 amino acids: CASSHNNRDRTHEQYF. The CDR3 DNA reads TGTGCCAGCAGCCATAACAACCGGGACAGGACCCACGAGCAGTACTTC.